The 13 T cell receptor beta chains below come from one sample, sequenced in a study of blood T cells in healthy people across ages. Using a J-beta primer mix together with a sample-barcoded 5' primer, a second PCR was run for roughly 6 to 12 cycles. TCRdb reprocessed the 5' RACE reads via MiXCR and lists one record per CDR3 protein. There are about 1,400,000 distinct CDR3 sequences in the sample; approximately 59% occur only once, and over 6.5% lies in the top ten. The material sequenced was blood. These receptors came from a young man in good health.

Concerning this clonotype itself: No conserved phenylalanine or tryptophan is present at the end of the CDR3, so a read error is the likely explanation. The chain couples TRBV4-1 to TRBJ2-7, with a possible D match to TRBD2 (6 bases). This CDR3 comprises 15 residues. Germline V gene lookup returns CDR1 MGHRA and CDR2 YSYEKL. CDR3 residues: CASSQVEGKSYEQYL. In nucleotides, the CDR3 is TGCGCCAGTAGCCAAGTGGAGGGTAAATCCTACGAGCAGTACTTG.

The CDR3 nucleotides are TGTGCCAGCAGTGCTAGCGGGAACACAGATACGCAGTATTTT. Translation gives CASSASGNTDTQYF. V gene TRBV2 combines with J gene TRBJ2-3, with TRBD2 identical over 9 bases. The ends lost 4 bases at V and 2 bases at J; junction bases unmatched: 1. Germline values: CDR1 SNHLY, CDR2 FYNNEI. This CDR3 has 14 amino acids.

The DNA for the CDR3 is TGTGCCAGCAGCTTATACCGAACTACCTACAATGAGCAGTTCTTC. Encoded protein: CASSLYRTTYNEQFF. The chain has TRBV7-2 and TRBJ2-1; D unclear. This CDR3 has 15 amino acids. Trimming took off 2 bases at V and 2 bases at J, with 10 bases between the two ends. Per germline, CDR1 SGHTA and CDR2 FQGNSA.

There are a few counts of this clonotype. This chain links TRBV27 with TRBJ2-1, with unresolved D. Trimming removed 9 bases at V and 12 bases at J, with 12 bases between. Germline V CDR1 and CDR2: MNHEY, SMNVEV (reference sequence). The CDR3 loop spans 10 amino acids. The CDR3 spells CARTGLGQFF. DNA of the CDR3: TGTGCCAGAACTGGGCTGGGGCAGTTCTTC.

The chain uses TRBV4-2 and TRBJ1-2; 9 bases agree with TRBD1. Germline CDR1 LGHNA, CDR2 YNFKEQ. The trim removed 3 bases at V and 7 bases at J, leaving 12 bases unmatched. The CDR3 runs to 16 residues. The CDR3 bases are TGTGCCAGCAGCCACCCCGTGGGACAGGGCTTTTCTGGCTACACCTTC. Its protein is CASSHPVGQGFSGYTF.

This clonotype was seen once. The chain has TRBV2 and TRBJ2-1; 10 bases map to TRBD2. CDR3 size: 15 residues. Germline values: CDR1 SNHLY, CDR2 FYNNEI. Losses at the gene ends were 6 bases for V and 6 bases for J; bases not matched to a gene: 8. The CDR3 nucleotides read TGTGCCAGCAGATCCGGGACTAGCGCGATCAATGAGCAGTTCTTC. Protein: CASRSGTSAINEQFF.

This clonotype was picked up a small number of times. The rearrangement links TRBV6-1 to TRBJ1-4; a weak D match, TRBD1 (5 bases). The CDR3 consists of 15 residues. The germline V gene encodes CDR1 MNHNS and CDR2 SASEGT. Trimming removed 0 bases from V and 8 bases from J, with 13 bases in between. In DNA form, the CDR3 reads TGTGCCAGCAGTGAAGCGCTTCTAGGGGAGGAAAAACTGTTTTTT. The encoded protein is CASSEALLGEEKLFF.

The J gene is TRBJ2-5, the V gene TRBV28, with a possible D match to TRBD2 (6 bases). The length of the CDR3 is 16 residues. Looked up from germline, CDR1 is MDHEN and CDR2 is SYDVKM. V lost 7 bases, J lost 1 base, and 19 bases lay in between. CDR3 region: CASNGRDSPTQETQYF. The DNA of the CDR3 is TGTGCCAGCAACGGCCGGGACTCCCCCACCCAAGAGACCCAGTACTTC.

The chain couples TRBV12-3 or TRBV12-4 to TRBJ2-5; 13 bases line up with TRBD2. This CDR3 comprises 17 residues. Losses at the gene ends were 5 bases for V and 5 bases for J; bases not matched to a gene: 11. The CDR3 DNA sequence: TGTGCCAGCAGTCTCGGGACTAGCGGGGCCATAAAGGAGACCCAGTACTTC. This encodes CASSLGTSGAIKETQYF.

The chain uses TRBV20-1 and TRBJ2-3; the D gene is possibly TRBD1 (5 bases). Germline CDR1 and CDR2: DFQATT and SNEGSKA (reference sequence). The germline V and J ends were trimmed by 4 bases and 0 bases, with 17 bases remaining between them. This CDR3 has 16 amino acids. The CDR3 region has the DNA TGCAGTGCTACTTCATACGACAGCCCTAGCACAGATACGCAGTATTTT. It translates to CSATSYDSPSTDTQYF.

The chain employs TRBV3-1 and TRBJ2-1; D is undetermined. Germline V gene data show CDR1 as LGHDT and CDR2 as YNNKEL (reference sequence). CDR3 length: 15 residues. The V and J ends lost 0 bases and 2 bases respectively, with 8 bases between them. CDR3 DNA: TGTGCCAGCAGCCAAGATGAGGAGCCCTACAATGAGCAGTTCTTC. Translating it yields CASSQDEEPYNEQFF.

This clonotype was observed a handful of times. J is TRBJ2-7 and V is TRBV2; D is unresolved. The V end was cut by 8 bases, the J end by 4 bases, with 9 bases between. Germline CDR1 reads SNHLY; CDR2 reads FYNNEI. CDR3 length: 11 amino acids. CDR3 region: CASWYGYEQYF. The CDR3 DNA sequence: TGTGCCAGCTGGTACGGGTACGAGCAGTACTTC.

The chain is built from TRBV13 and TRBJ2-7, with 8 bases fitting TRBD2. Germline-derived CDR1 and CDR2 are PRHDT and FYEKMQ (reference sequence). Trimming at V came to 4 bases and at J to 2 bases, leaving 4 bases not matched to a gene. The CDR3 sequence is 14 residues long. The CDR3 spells CASSSGLGAYEQYF. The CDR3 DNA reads TGTGCCAGCAGCTCGGGACTAGGAGCCTACGAGCAGTACTTC.